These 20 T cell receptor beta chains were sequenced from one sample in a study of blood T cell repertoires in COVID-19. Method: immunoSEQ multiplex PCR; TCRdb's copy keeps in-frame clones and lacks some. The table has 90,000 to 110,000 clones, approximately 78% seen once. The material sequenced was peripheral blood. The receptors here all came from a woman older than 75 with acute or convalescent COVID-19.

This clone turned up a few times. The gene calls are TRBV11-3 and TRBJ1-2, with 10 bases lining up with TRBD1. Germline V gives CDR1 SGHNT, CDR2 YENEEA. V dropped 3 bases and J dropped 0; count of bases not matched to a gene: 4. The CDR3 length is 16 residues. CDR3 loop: CASSFGTGVTNYGYTF. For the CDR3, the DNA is TGTGCCAGCAGCTTTGGGACAGGGGTGACTAACTATGGCTACACCTTC.

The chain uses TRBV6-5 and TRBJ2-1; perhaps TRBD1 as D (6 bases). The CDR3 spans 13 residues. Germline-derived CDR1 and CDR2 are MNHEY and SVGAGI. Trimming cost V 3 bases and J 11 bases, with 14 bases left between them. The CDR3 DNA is TGTGCCAGCAGTTATCTCGACAGGCAGCAGCAGTTCTTC. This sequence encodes CASSYLDRQQQFF.

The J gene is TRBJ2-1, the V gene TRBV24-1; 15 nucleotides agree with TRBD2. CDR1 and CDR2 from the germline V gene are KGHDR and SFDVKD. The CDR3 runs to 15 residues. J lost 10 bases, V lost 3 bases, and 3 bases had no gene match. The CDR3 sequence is CATSDRTSGREEQFF. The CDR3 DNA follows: TGTGCCACCAGTGATCGGACTAGCGGGAGGGAGGAGCAGTTCTTC.

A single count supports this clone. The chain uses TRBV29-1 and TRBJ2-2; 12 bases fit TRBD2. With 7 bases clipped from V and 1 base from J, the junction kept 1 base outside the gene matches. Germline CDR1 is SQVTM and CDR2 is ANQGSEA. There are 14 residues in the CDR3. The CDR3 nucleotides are TGCAGCGCTAGCGGGAGGGGGAACACCGGGGAGCTGTTTTTT. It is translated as CSASGRGNTGELFF.

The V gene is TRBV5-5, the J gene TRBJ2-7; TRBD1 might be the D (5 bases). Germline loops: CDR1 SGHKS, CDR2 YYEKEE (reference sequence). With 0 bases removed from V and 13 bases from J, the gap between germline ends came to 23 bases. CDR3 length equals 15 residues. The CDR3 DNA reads TGTGCCAGCAGCTTGGACGTGGGCAGGGTTACATCGTCATACTTC. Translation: CASSLDVGRVTSSYF. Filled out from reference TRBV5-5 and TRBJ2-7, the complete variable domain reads DAGVTQSPTHLIKTRGQQVTLRCSPISGHKSVSWYQQVLGQGPQFIFQYYEKEERGRGNFPDRFSARQFPNYSSELNVNALLLGDSALYLCASSLDVGRVTSSYFGPGTRLTVT.

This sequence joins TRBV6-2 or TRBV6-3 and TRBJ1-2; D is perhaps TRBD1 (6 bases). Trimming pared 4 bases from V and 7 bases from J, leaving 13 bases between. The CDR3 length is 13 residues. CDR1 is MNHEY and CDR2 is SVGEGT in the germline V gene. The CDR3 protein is CASSSRTVFGYTF. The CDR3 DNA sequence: TGTGCCAGCAGTTCCCGGACAGTTTTTGGCTACACCTTC.

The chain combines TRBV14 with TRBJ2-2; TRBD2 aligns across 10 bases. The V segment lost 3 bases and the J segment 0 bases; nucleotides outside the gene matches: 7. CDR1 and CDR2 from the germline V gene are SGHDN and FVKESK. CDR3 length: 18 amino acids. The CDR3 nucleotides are TGTGCCAGCAGCCAGAGACTAGCGGGTTACGCGAACACCGGGGAGCTGTTTTTT. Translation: CASSQRLAGYANTGELFF.

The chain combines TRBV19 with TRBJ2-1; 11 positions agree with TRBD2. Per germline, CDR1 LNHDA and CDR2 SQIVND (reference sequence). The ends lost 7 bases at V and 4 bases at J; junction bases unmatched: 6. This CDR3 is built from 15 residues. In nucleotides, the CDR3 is TGTGCCAGTACCCTGACTAGCGGGGTTTACAATGAGCAGTTCTTC. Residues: CASTLTSGVYNEQFF. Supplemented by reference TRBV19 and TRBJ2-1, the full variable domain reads DGGITQSPKYLFRKEGQNVTLSCEQNLNHDAMYWYRQDPGQGLRLIYYSQIVNDFQKGDIAEGYSVSREKKESFPLTVTSAQKNPTAFYLCASTLTSGVYNEQFFGPGTRLTVL.

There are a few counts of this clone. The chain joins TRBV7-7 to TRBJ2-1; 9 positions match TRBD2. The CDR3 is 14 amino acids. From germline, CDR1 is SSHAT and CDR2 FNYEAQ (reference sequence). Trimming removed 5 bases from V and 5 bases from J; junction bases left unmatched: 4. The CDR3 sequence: CASSARLADNEQFF. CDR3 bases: TGTGCCAGCAGCGCCAGACTAGCGGACAATGAGCAGTTCTTC.

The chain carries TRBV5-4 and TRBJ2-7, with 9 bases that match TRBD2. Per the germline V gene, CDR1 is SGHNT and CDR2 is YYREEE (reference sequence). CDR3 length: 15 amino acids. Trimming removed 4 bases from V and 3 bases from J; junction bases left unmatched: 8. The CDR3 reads CASSRGPSGVYEQYV. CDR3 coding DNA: TGTGCCAGCAGCCGGGGGCCTAGCGGGGTCTACGAGCAGTACGTC.

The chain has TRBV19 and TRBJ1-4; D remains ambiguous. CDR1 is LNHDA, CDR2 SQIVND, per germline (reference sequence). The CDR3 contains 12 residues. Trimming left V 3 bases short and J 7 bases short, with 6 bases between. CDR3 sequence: CASSIYPEKLFF. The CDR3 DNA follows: TGTGCCAGTAGTATCTATCCTGAAAAACTGTTTTTT.

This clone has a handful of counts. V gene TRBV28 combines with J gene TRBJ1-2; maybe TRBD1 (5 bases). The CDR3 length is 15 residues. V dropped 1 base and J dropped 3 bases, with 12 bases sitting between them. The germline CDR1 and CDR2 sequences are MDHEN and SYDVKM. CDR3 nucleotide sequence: TGTGCCAGCAGTTTATACAGACAGCAAGACTATGGCTACACCTTC. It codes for CASSLYRQQDYGYTF.

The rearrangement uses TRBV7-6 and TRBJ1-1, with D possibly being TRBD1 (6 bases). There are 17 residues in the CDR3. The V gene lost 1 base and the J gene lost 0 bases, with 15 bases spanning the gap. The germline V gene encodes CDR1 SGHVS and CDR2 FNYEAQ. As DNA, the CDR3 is TGTGCCAGCAGCTTAGTTGCCCCAGGGGATCTGAACACTGAAGCTTTCTTT. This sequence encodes CASSLVAPGDLNTEAFF. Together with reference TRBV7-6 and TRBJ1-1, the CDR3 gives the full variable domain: GAGVSQSPRYKVTKRGQDVALRCDPISGHVSLYWYRQALGQGPEFLTYFNYEAQQDKSGLPNDRFSAERPEGSISTLTIQRTEQRDSAMYRCASSLVAPGDLNTEAFFGQGTRLTVV.

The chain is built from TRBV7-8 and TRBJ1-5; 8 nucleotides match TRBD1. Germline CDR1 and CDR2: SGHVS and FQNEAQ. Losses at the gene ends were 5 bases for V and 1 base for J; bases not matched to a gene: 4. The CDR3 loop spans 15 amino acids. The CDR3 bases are TGTGCCAGCAGCCCCCGGACAGGGAGCAATCAGCCCCAGCATTTT. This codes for CASSPRTGSNQPQHF.

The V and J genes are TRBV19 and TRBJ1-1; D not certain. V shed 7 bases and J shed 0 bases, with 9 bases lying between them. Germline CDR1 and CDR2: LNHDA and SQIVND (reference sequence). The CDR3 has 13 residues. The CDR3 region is CASIPHMNTEAFF. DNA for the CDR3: TGTGCCAGTATCCCCCACATGAACACTGAAGCTTTCTTT.

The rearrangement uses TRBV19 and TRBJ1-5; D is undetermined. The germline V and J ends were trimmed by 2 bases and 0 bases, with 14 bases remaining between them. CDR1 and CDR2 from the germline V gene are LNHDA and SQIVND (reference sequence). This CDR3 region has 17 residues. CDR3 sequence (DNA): TGTGCCAGTAGTATACCCCAAACAGTTTATAGCAATCAGCCCCAGCATTTT. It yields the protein CASSIPQTVYSNQPQHF. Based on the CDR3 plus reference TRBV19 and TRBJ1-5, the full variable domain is DGGITQSPKYLFRKEGQNVTLSCEQNLNHDAMYWYRQDPGQGLRLIYYSQIVNDFQKGDIAEGYSVSREKKESFPLTVTSAQKNPTAFYLCASSIPQTVYSNQPQHFGDGTRLSIL.

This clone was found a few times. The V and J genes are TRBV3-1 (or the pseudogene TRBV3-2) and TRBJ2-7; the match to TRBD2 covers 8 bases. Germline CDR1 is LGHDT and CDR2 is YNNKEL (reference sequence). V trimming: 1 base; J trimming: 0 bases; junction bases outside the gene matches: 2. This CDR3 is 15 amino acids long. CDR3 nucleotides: TGTGCCAGCAGCCAAGGCAGCGGGAGCTCCTACGAGCAGTACGTC. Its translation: CASSQGSGSSYEQYV.

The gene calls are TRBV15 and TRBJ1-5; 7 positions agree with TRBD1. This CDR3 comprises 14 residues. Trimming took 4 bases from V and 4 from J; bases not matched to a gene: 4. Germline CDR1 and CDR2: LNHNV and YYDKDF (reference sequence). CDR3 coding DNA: TGTGCCACCAGCAAAGGACAGGTAAATCAGCCCCAGCATTTT. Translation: CATSKGQVNQPQHF.

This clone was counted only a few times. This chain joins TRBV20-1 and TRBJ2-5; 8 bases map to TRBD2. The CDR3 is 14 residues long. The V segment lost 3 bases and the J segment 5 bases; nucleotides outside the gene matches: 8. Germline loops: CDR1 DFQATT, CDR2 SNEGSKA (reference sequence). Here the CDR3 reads CSASGSGSMETQYF. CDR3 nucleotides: TGCAGTGCTAGTGGGAGCGGGAGTATGGAGACCCAGTACTTC.

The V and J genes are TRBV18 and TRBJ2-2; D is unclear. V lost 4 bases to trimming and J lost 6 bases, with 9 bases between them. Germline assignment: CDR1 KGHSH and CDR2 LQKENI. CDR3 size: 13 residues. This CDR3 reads CASSLQQAGELFF. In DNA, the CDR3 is TGTGCCAGCTCACTTCAACAAGCCGGGGAGCTGTTTTTT. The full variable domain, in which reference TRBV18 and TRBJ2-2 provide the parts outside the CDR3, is NAGVMQNPRHLVRRRGQEARLRCSPMKGHSHVYWYRQLPEEGLKFMVYLQKENIIDESGMPKERFSAEFPKEGPSILRIQQVVRGDSAAYFCASSLQQAGELFFGEGSRLTVL.